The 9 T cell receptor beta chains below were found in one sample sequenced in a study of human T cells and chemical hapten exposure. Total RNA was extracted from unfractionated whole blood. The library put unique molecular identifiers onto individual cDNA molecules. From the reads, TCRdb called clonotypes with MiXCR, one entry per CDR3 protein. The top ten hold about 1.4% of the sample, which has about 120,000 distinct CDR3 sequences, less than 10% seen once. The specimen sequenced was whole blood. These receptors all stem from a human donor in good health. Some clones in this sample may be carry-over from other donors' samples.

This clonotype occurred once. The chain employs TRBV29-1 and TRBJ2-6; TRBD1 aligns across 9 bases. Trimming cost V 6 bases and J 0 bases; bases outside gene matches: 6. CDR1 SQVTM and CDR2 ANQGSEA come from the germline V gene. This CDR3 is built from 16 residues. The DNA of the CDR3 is TGCAGCGTGACAGGGGGTAGAAGCTCTGGGGCCAACGTCCTGACTTTC. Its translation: CSVTGGRSSGANVLTF.

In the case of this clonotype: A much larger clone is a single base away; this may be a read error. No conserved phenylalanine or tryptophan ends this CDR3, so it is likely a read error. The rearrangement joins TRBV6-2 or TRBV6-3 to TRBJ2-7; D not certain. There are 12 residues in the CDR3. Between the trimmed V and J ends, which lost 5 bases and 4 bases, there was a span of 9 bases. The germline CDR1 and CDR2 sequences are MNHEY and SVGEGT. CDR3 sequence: CASSLQDYEQYS. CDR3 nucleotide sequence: TGTGCCAGCAGTCTTCAGGATTACGAGCAGTACTCC.

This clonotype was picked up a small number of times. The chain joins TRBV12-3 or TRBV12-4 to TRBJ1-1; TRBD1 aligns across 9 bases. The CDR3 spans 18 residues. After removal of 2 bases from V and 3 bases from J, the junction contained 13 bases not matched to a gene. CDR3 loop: CASSLYVGDRGSDTEAFF. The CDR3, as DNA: TGTGCCAGCAGTTTATACGTCGGCGACAGGGGGTCGGACACTGAAGCTTTCTTT.

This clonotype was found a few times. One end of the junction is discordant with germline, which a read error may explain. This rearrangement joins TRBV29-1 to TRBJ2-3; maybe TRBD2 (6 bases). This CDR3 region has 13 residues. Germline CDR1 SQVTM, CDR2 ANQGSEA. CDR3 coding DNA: TGCAGCGTCGAAGGGCGGGGTGCAGATACGCAGTATTTT. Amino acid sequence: CSVEGRGADTQYF.

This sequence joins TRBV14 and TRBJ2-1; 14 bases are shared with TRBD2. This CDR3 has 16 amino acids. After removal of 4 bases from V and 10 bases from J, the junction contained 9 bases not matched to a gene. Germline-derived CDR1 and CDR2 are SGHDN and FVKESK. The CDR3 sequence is CASSPGLAGGYWEQFF. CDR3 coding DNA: TGTGCCAGCAGCCCCGGACTAGCGGGAGGATACTGGGAGCAGTTCTTC.

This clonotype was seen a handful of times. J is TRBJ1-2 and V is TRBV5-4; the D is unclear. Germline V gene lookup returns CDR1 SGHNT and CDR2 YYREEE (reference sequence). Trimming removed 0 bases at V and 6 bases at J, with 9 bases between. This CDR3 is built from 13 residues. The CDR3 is CASSLDSGDGYTF. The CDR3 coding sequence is TGTGCCAGCAGCTTGGATTCGGGTGATGGCTACACCTTC.

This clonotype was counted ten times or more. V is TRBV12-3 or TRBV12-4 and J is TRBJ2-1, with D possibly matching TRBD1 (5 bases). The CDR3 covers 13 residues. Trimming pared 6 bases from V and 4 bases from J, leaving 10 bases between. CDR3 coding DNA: TGTGCCAGCAGCCTCACAGGATACAATGAGCAGTTCTTC. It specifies CASSLTGYNEQFF.

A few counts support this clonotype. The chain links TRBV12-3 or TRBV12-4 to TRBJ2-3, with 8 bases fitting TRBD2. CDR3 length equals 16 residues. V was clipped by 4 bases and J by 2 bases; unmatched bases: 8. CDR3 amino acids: CASSSWVAGSTDTQYF. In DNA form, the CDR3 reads TGTGCCAGCAGTTCATGGGTAGCGGGATCCACAGATACGCAGTATTTT.

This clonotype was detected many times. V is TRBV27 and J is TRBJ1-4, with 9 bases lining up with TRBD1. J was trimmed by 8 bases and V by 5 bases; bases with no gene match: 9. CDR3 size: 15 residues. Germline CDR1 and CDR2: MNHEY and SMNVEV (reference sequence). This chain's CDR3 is CASSARQGVWEKLFF. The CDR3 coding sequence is TGTGCCAGCAGTGCGCGACAGGGGGTATGGGAAAAACTGTTTTTT.